The rows below give T cell receptor beta chains drawn from one sample of a study of blood T cell repertoires in COVID-19. Libraries were prepared by immunoSEQ multiplex PCR; TCRdb keeps only in-frame clonotypes and omits some of them. This sample yields under 500,000 clones, of which 85% to 90% are seen a single time; 1% to 1.3% belongs to the top ten. Sequenced sample: PBMCs or T cells enriched from blood (not recorded which). These receptors were taken from a man younger than 40 who had recovered from COVID-19. The CDR3 runs from the conserved cysteine through the conserved F or W. D genes are given only for firm matches. Part of the rows lack a size; the others show once, few, many or a class for expanded clones.

v_call	clone_size	d_call	j_call	cdr3_aa	cdr3_nt
TRBV4-2	-	-	TRBJ1-3	CASSQEGGSGNTIYF	TGTGCCAGCAGCCAAGAGGGAGGGTCTGGAAACACCATATATTTT
TRBV7-2	-	TRBD2	TRBJ2-3	CASSLGPLAGATDTQYF	TGTGCCAGCAGCTTAGGCCCACTAGCGGGAGCCACAGATACGCAGTATTTT
TRBV11-2	-	TRBD2	TRBJ2-3	CASSLGREFPDTQYF	TGTGCCAGCAGCTTAGGGCGGGAGTTCCCAGATACGCAGTATTTT
TRBV14	-	TRBD1	TRBJ2-4	CASSSIPGGIQYF	TGTGCCAGCAGCTCAATCCCAGGGGGCATTCAGTACTTC
TRBV27	-	TRBD2	TRBJ2-3	CASSPPRSGVSTDTQYF	TGTGCCAGCAGTCCACCCCGTAGCGGGGTCAGCACAGATACGCAGTATTTT
TRBV6-5	-	-	TRBJ2-1	CASRGNRAAYNEQFF	TGTGCCAGCAGGGGGAACAGGGCCGCCTACAATGAGCAGTTCTTC
TRBV10-3	-	-	TRBJ1-2	CAISEATGPGYTF	TGTGCCATCAGTGAGGCAACAGGGCCAGGCTACACCTTC
TRBV7-9	-	TRBD1	TRBJ1-2	CASSLRQGEGGYTF	TGTGCCAGCAGCTTAAGGCAGGGGGAAGGAGGCTACACCTTC
TRBV9	-	-	TRBJ2-2	CASSVGNRGAATGELFF	TGTGCCAGCAGCGTAGGAAATCGGGGGGCGGCCACCGGGGAGCTGTTTTTT
TRBV5-1	-	-	TRBJ2-7	CASRFLRDTAYEQYF	TGCGCCAGCAGATTTCTCCGGGACACCGCCTACGAGCAGTACTTC
TRBV6-5	-	-	TRBJ1-1	CASTHYGTSNTEAFF	TGTGCCAGCACGCATTATGGGACTTCGAACACTGAAGCTTTCTTT
TRBV27	-	TRBD2	TRBJ2-1	CASRPSTSGAYNEQFF	TGTGCCAGCAGACCCTCGACTAGCGGTGCCTACAATGAGCAGTTCTTC
TRBV5-1	once	-	TRBJ2-2	CASSFTEGGELFF	TGCGCCAGCAGCTTTACCGAGGGCGGGGAGCTGTTTTTT
TRBV21-1	-	-	TRBJ2-7	CASIQPRDTSSYEQYF	TGTGCCAGCATCCAACCCCGGGACACCAGCTCCTACGAGCAGTACTTC
TRBV11-2	-	-	TRBJ1-6	CASSLPPGLPLHF	TGTGCCAGCAGCTTACCCCCGGGGTTACCCCTCCACTTT
TRBV25-1	-	TRBD1	TRBJ2-2	CASRARDRNTGELFF	TGTGCCAGCAGAGCCCGGGACAGAAACACCGGGGAGCTGTTTTTT
TRBV3-1/TRBV3-2	-	TRBD2	TRBJ2-3	CASSIGLAGFLGAQYF	TGTGCCAGCAGCATCGGACTAGCGGGATTTCTTGGAGCGCAGTATTTT
TRBV6-5	-	TRBD1	TRBJ1-1	CASSYGTGNTEAFF	TGTGCCAGCAGTTACGGGACAGGAAACACTGAAGCTTTCTTT
TRBV28	-	TRBD1	TRBJ1-2	CASSTQGTGKNGYTF	TGTGCCAGCAGTACGCAGGGGACAGGGAAAAATGGCTACACCTTC
TRBV6-1	-	TRBD1	TRBJ2-7	CASSERGTGVTPYEQYF	TGTGCCAGCAGTGAACGCGGGACAGGGGTTACCCCCTACGAGCAGTACTTC
TRBV30	-	TRBD1	TRBJ2-7	CAWSSATGTGVSHEQYF	TGTGCCTGGAGTTCCGCGACCGGGACAGGGGTTTCCCACGAGCAGTACTTC
TRBV3-1/TRBV3-2	-	-	TRBJ1-5	CASSPAGSSNQPQHF	TGTGCCAGCAGCCCTGCGGGGAGCAGCAATCAGCCCCAGCATTTT
TRBV30	-	-	TRBJ1-3	CAWTGSGNTIYF	TGTGCCTGGACCGGCTCTGGAAACACCATATATTTT
TRBV7-9	few	-	TRBJ2-7	CASSPSGQLGYEQYF	TGTGCCAGCAGCCCTTCGGGACAATTGGGCTACGAGCAGTACTTC
TRBV10-3	few	TRBD1	TRBJ1-4	CAISDNRGTNEKLFF	TGTGCCATCAGCGATAACAGGGGAACTAATGAAAAACTGTTTTTT
TRBV4-2	-	TRBD1	TRBJ1-5	CASSQELGQGLRPQHF	TGTGCCAGCAGCCAAGAGTTGGGACAGGGCTTACGACCCCAGCATTTT
TRBV3-1/TRBV3-2	once	TRBD2	TRBJ2-1	CASSQNGLADSYNEQFF	TGTGCCAGCAGCCAAAACGGGCTAGCGGACTCCTACAATGAGCAGTTCTTC
TRBV6-5	-	TRBD2	TRBJ2-7	CASSPSSGDSYEQYF	TGTGCCAGCAGCCCAAGTAGCGGGGACTCCTACGAGCAGTACTTC
TRBV7-2	once	-	TRBJ2-7	CASSLDRQVRSYEQYF	TGTGCCAGCAGCTTGGATCGGCAGGTTCGGTCCTACGAGCAGTACTTC
TRBV2	-	TRBD2	TRBJ2-3	CASGGRAGDTQYF	TGTGCCAGCGGCGGGAGGGCCGGGGATACGCAGTATTTT
TRBV25-1	once	-	TRBJ2-1	CASSRWEIGNEQFF	TGTGCCAGCAGTAGGTGGGAGATAGGCAATGAGCAGTTCTTC
TRBV7-9	-	-	TRBJ2-7	CASSSSGDRIYEQYF	TGTGCCAGCAGCTCCTCGGGGGACAGAATCTACGAGCAGTACTTC
TRBV5-6	-	-	TRBJ2-2	CASSFASTGELFF	TGTGCCAGCAGCTTTGCCAGCACCGGGGAGCTGTTTTTT
TRBV6-4	once	TRBD1	TRBJ1-5	CASSEPTGYRQPQHF	TGTGCCAGCAGTGAACCGACAGGGTACAGACAGCCCCAGCATTTT
TRBV28	-	-	TRBJ2-1	CASSRRGSYNEQFF	TGTGCCAGCAGCCGTCGGGGGTCCTACAATGAGCAGTTCTTC
TRBV7-2	-	TRBD2	TRBJ2-7	CASSLASGTSYEQYF	TGTGCCAGCAGCTTAGCTAGCGGGACATCCTACGAGCAGTACTTC
TRBV12-3/TRBV12-4	-	-	TRBJ1-2	CATARRALYGYTF	TGTGCCACAGCACGCAGGGCTCTATATGGCTACACCTTC
TRBV28	once	-	TRBJ1-2	CASSWDLRGYTF	TGTGCCAGCAGTTGGGACTTACGAGGCTACACCTTC
TRBV5-5	once	-	TRBJ2-5	CASSLGGAALETQYF	TGTGCCAGCAGCTTGGGTGGGGCGGCATTAGAGACCCAGTACTTC
TRBV7-2	-	-	TRBJ1-5	CASSLVQASNQPQHF	TGTGCCAGCAGCTTAGTTCAGGCGTCCAATCAGCCCCAGCATTTT
TRBV20-1	-	TRBD2	TRBJ2-7	CSASISTSGAYEQYF	TGCAGTGCTAGTATTTCTACTAGCGGAGCCTACGAGCAGTACTTC
TRBV19	-	-	TRBJ1-5	CASSTPSGGMSNQPQHF	TGTGCCAGTAGTACACCTTCCGGAGGGATGAGCAATCAGCCCCAGCATTTT
TRBV7-8	many	-	TRBJ2-3	CASSLAVQATDTQYF	TGTGCCAGCAGCTTAGCGGTCCAAGCCACAGATACGCAGTATTTT
TRBV5-1	-	TRBD1	TRBJ1-1	CASSLETGGGTEAFF	TGCGCCAGCAGCTTGGAGACAGGGGGCGGCACTGAAGCTTTCTTT
TRBV7-9	few	-	TRBJ1-5	CASSLGQSGNQPQHF	TGTGCCAGCAGCTTAGGACAGTCAGGGAATCAGCCCCAGCATTTT
TRBV7-2	-	-	TRBJ1-1	CASPSSRGFRAEAFF	TGTGCCAGCCCAAGCAGCAGGGGATTTAGGGCTGAAGCTTTCTTT
TRBV3-1/TRBV3-2	-	-	TRBJ1-2	CASSQDRDRLIFF	TGTGCCAGCAGCCAAGACCGTGACAGGCTTATTTTCTTC
TRBV5-1	-	-	TRBJ2-7	CASSQELSYEQYF	TGCGCCAGCAGCCAGGAATTGTCCTACGAGCAGTACTTC
TRBV4-1	-	TRBD1	TRBJ2-7	CASSQSVSGQGSYEQYF	TGCGCCAGCAGCCAATCCGTCTCGGGACAGGGATCCTACGAGCAGTACTTC
TRBV5-1	-	-	TRBJ1-1	CAGRGYGVAEAFF	TGCGCCGGGCGAGGGTACGGTGTCGCTGAAGCTTTCTTT
TRBV18	-	-	TRBJ2-3	CASSPLQDRDTQYF	TGTGCCAGCTCACCGTTACAGGATCGGGATACGCAGTATTTT